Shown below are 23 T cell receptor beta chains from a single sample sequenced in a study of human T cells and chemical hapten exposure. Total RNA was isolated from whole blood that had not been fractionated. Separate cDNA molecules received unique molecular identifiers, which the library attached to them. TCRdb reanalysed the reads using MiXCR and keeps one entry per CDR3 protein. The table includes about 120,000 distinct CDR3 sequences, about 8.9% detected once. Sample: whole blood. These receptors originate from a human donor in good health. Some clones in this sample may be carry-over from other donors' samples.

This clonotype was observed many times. CDR3 region: CASSPDRGDNQPQHF. CDR3 nucleotides: TGTGCCAGCAGCCCGGACAGGGGGGACAATCAGCCCCAGCATTTT. The chain combines TRBV11-2 with TRBJ1-5; 10 positions agree with TRBD1. Germline V lookup: CDR1 SGHAT, CDR2 FQNNGV. The CDR3 covers 15 residues. The V gene end was trimmed by 5 bases and the J gene end by 3 bases; junction bases not matched to a gene: 4.

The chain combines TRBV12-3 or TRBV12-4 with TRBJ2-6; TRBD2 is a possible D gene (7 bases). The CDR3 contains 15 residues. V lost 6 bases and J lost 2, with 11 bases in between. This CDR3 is CASSPGGPGANVLTF. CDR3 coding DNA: TGTGCCAGCAGCCCGGGGGGCCCTGGGGCCAACGTCCTGACTTTC.

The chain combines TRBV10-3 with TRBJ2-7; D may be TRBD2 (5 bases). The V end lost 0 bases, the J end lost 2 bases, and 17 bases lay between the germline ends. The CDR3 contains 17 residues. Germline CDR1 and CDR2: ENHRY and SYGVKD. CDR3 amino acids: CAISESRRRAETYEQYF. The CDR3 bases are TGTGCCATCAGTGAGTCGCGACGAAGAGCGGAAACCTACGAGCAGTACTTC.

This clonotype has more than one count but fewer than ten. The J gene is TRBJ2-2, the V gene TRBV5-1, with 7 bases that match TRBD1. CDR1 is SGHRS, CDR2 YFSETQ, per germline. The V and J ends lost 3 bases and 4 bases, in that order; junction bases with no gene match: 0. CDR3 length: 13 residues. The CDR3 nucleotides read TGCGCCAGCAGCTACAGGGGCACCGGGGAGCTGTTTTTT. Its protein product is CASSYRGTGELFF.

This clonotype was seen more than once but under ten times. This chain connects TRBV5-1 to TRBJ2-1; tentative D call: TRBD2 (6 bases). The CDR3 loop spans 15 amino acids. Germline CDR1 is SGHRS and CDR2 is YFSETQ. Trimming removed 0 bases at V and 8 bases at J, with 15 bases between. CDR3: CASSLDLTSPDEQFF. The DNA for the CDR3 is TGCGCCAGCAGCTTGGACCTTACTAGCCCCGATGAGCAGTTCTTC.

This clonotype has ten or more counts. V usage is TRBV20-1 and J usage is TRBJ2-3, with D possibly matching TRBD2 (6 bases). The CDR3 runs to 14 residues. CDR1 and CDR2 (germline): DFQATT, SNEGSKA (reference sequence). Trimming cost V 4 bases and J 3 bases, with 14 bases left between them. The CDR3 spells CSATPGGATDTQYF. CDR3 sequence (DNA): TGCAGTGCTACTCCTGGAGGGGCGACAGATACGCAGTATTTT.

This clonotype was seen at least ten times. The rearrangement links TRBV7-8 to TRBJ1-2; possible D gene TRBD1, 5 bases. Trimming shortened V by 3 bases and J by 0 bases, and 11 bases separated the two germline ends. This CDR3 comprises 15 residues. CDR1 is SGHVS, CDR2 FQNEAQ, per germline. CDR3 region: CASSFSGTANYGYTF. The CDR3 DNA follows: TGTGCCAGCAGCTTCTCCGGGACGGCTAACTATGGCTACACCTTC.

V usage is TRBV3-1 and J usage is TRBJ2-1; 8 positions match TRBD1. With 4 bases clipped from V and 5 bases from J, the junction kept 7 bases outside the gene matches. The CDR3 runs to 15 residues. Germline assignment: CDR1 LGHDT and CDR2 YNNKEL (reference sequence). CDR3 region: CASSPRTGFDNEQFF. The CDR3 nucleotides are TGTGCCAGCAGCCCCCGGACAGGGTTCGACAATGAGCAGTTCTTC.

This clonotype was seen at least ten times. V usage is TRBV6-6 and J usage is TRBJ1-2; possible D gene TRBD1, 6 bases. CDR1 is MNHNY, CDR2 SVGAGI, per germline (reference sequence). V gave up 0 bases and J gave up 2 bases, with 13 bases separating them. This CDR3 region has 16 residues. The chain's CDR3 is CASSYSLGQRNYGYTF. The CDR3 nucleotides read TGTGCCAGCAGTTACTCTCTAGGACAGCGAAACTATGGCTACACCTTC.

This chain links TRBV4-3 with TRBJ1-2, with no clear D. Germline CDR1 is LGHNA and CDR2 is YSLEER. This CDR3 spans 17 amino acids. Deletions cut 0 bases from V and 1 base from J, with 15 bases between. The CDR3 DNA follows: TGCGCCAGCAGCCAAGATCCTGGCAAGCTTGGTAACTATGGCTACACCTTC. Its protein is CASSQDPGKLGNYGYTF.

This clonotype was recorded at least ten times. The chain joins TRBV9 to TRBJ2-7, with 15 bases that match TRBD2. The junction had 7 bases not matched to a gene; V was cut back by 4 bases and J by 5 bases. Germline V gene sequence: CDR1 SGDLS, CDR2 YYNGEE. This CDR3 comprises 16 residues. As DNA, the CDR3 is TGTGCCAGCAGCCCCAGGACTAGCGGGAGGGCAAACGAGCAGTACTTC. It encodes CASSPRTSGRANEQYF.

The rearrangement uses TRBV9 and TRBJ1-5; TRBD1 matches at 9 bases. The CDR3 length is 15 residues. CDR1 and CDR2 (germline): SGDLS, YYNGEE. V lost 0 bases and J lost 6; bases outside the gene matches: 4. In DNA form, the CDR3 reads TGTGCCAGCAGCGTAGGGGACAGGGTTGTTCAGCCCCAGCATTTT. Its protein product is CASSVGDRVVQPQHF.

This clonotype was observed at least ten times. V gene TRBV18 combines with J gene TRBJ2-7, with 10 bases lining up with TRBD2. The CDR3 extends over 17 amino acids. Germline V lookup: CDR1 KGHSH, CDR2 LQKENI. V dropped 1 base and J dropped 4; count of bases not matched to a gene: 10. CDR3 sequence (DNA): TGTGCCAGCTCACCACTAGAGGCTAGCGGGAGTCTGTACGAGCAGTACTTC. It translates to CASSPLEASGSLYEQYF.

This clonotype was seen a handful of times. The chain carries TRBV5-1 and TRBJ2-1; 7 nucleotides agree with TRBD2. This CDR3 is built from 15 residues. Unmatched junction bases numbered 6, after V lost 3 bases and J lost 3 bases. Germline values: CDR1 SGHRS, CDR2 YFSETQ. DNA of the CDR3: TGCGCCAGCAGCTGGGCCCAGCGGGACTACAATGAGCAGTTCTTC. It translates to CASSWAQRDYNEQFF.

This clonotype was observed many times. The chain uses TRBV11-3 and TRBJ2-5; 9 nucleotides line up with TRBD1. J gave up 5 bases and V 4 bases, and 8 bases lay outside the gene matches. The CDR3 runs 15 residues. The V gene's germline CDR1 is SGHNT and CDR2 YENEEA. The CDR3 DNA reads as TGTGCCAGCAGCTACGGACAGGGGAGGGATGAGACCCAGTACTTC. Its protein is CASSYGQGRDETQYF.

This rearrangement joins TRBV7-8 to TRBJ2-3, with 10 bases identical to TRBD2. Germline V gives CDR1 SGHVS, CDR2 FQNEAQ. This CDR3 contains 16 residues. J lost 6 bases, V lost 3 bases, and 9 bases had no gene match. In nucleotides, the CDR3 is TGTGCCAGCAGCTTCGTGTTGGGACTAGCGAGGGATACGCAGTATTTT. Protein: CASSFVLGLARDTQYF.

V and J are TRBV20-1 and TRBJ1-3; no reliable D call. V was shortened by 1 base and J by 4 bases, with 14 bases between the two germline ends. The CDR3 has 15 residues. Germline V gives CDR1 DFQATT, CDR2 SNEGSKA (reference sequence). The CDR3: CSARGGTPSGNTIYF. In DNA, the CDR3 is TGCAGTGCTAGAGGGGGTACGCCCTCGGGAAACACCATATATTTT.

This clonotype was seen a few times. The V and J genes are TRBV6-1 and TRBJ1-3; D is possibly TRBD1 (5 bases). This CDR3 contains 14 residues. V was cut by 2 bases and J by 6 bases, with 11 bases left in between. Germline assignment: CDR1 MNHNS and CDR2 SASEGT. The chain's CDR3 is CASSERRGTNTIYF. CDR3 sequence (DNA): TGTGCCAGCAGTGAAAGGAGGGGTACAAACACCATATATTTT.

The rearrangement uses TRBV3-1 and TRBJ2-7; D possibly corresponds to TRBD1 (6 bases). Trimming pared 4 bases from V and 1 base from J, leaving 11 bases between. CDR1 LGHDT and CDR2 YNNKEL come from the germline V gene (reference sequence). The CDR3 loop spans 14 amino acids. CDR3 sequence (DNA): TGTGCCAGCAGCCGAGGACAGTATTCCTACGAGCAGTACTTC. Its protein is CASSRGQYSYEQYF.

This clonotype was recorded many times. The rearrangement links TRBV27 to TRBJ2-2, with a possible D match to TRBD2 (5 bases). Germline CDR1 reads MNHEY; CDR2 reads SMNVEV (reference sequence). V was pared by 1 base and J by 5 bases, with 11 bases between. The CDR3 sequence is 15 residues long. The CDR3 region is CASSLYPTRTGELFF. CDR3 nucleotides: TGTGCCAGCAGTTTATACCCTACTAGAACCGGGGAGCTGTTTTTT.

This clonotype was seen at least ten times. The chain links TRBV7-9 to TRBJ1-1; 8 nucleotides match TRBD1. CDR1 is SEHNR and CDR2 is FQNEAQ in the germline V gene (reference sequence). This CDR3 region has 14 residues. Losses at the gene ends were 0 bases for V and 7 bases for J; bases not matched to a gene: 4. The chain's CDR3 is CASSLAGTGNEAFF. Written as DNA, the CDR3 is TGTGCCAGCAGCTTAGCGGGGACAGGAAATGAAGCTTTCTTT. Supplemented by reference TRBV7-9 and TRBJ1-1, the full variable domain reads DTGVSQNPRHKITKRGQNVTFRCDPISEHNRLYWYRQTLGQGPEFLTYFQNEAQLEKSRLLSDRFSAERPKGSFSTLEIQRTEQGDSAMYLCASSLAGTGNEAFFGQGTRLTVV.

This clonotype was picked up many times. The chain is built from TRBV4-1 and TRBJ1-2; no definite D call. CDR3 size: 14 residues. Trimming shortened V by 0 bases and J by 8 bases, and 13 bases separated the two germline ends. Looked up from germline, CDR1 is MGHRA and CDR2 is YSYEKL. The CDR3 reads CASSQDAGDWGYTF. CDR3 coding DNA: TGCGCCAGCAGCCAAGATGCCGGCGACTGGGGCTACACCTTC.

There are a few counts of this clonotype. CDR3 coding DNA: TGCAGTGCTAGACGGGGGAATGAGCAGTACTTC. It yields the protein CSARRGNEQYF. The chain employs TRBV20-1 and TRBJ2-7; a possible D gene is TRBD2 (6 bases). Per germline, CDR1 DFQATT and CDR2 SNEGSKA (reference sequence). The V end was cut by 2 bases, the J end by 7 bases, with 9 bases between. The CDR3 consists of 11 residues.